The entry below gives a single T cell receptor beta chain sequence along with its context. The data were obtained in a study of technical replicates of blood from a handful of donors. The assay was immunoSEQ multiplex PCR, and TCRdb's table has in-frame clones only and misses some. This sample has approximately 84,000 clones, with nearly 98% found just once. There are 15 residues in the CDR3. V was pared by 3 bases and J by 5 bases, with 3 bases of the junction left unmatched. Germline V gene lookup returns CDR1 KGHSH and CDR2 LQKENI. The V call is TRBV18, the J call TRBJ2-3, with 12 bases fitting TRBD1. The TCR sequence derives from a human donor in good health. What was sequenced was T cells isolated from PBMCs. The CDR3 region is CASSPGTGGKDTQYF. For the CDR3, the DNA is TGTGCCAGCTCACCGGGGACAGGGGGCAAAGATACGCAGTATTTT.